This TCR beta chain comes out of a study of beta chain features in type 1 diabetes. Sorting that relied on CD45RO/CCR7/CD25/CD127/CD95/CD27 yielded CD4+ naive, central memory, regulatory and stem cell-like memory cells. Turning to this clone: Antigen specificity is unknown.

Sequenced material consisted of expressed TCRB transcripts (all of the isolated RNA was reverse transcribed). Sequencing was performed with immunoSEQ multiplex PCR; in TCRdb, only in-frame clones are kept and a portion is missing. The table lists 110,000 to 150,000 clones, 9% to 10% of them singletons. Trimming cost V 1 base and J 4 bases, with 14 bases left between them. CDR1 is SGHRS and CDR2 is YFSETQ in the germline V gene. The CDR3 length is 16 residues. Study observations and caveats: The naive, central memory and Treg TCRB repertoires showed an apparent similarity that was greater among patients than among healthy donors.

Sequenced input: central memory CD4+ T cells from blood. V gene TRBV5-1 combines with J gene TRBJ1-4; D is ambiguous. The sequence was obtained from a woman aged 40 to 50 in good health. CDR3 amino acids: CASSLRGGGINEKLFF. In nucleotides, the CDR3 is TGCGCCAGCAGCTTGCGAGGAGGAGGGATTAATGAAAAACTGTTTTTT.